This T cell receptor (beta chain) was sequenced during a study of T-cell memory formation after mild COVID-19. Study-wide findings and caveats: Clones that shrank (day 15 to 85) were balanced CD4/CD8, whereas later expanders leaned CD4+. That cross-reactive memory joined was suggested by some responding clones appearing in pre-infection memory. Clones which contracted sat mainly in CM and EM if CD4+, and in EMRA if CD8+.

This clonotype was counted many times. Its antigen is not known. TCRdb fed the 5' RACE reads into MiXCR, producing one record per CDR3 protein. Among a few hundred thousand distinct CDR3 sequences listed, roughly a tenth were seen once. The clonotype originates from a man between 18 and 29 years old who had mild COVID-19 (a few samples of this study predate the infection). Cell type and time point are not known. Sequencing was done on a sample of PBMCs or a T cell subset sorted from them (not recorded which).

In DNA form, the CDR3 reads TGCGCCAGCAGCCCTCGGGGGGGCGTGGGCACAGATACGCAGTATTTT. Translating gives CASSPRGGVGTDTQYF. The V gene is TRBV4-3, the J gene TRBJ2-3; TRBD2 aligns across 8 bases. Germline CDR1 reads LGHNA; CDR2 reads YSLEER. V was clipped by 4 bases and J by 1 base; unmatched bases: 7. This CDR3 is 16 amino acids long.